This TCR beta chain was profiled in a study of post-analysis software for immune sequencing data. Study-wide findings and caveats: With TRBV5-6, TRBV5-1 and TRBV20-1 included, about five TRBV segments were more frequent in patients than in controls.

Built from TCR beta cDNA, the libraries had unique molecular identifiers in them. TCRdb processed the PCR reads anew with MiXCR; each CDR3 protein has one entry. The sample shows approximately 570,000 distinct CDR3 sequences, about 40% of them seen only once. A few counts support this clonotype. Its antigen is undetermined. This CDR3 is 13 amino acids long. Germline lookup yields CDR1 SGHRS and CDR2 YFSETQ. V dropped 2 bases and J dropped 5 bases, with 11 bases sitting between them. The receptor's source is a girl aged 5 to 17 with multiple sclerosis. The rearrangement links TRBV5-1 to TRBJ2-7; TRBD1 is a possible D gene (5 bases). The sequencing sample was made of blood. The DNA for the CDR3 is TGCGCCAGCAGCTTTCTCGGCAGGGACGAGCAGTACTTC. The encoded protein is CASSFLGRDEQYF.